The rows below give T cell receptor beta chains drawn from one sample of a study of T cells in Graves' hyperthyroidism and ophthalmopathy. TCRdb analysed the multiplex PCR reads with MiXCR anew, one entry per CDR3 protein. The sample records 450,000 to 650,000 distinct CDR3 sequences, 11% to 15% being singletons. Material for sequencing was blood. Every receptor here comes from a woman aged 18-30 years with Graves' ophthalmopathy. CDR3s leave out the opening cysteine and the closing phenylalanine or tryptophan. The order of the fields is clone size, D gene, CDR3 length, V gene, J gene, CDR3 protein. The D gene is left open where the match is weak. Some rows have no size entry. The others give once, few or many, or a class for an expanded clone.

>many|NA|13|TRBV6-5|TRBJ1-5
ASSYSRQGNQPQH
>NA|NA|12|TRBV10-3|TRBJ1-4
AISQGGAGEKLF
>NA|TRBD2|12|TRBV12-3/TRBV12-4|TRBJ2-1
ASSWGGGGNEQF
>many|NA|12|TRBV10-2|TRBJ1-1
ASSVFGRNTEAF
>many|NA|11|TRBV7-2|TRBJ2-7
ASSYRERSEQY
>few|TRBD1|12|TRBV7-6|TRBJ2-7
ASSLARGRGKQY
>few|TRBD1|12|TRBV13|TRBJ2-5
ASSSGDRGETQY
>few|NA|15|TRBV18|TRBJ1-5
ASSPQREGDSNQPQH
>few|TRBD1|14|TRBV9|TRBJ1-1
ASSVPATGVNTEAF
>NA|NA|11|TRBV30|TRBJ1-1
AWSVELRGEAF
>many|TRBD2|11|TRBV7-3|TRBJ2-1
ASSVGLDNEQF
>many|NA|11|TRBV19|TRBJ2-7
ASSMGGSGEQY
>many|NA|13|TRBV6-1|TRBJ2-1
ASSPPHLGFGEQF
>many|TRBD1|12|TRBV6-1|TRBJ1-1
ASSLDRDGTEAF
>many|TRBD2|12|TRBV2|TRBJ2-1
ASSESGGYNEQF
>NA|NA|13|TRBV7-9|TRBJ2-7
ASSLSGARTYEQY
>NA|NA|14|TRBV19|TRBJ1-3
ASSHSSGASGNTIY
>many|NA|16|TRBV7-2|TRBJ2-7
ASSLDDPWTEGGYEQY
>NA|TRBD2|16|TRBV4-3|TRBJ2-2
ASSQGIAGGSWGGELF
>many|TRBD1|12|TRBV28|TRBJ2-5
ANSLKTGGETQY
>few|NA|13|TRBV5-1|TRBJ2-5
ASSLTRGGQETQY
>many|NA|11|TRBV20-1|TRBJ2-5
SARPADQETQY